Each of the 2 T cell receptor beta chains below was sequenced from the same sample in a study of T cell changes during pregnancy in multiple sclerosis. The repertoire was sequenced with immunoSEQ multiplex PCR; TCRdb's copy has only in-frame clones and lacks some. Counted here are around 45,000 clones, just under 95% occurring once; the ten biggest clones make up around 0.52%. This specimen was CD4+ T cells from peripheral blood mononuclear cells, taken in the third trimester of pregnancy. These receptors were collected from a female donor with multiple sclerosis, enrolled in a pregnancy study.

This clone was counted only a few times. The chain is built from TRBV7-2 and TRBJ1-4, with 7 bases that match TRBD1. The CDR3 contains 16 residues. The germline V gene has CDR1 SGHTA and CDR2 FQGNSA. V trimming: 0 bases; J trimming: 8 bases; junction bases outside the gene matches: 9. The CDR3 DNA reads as TGTGCCAGCAGCTTAGCAGGGGGCGGGTCTAGCGAAAAACTGTTTTTT. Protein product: CASSLAGGGSSEKLFF.

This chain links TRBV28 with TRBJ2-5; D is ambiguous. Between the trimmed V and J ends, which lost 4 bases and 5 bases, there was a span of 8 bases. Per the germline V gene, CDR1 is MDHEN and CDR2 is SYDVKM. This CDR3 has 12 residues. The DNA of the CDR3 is TGTGCCAGCAGTTCCAGGCCGGAGACCCAGTACTTC. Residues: CASSSRPETQYF.